One sample yielded the 6 T cell receptor beta chains listed below, sequenced in a study of response to subunit inactivated influenza vaccine. Using its own MiXCR run on the RT-PCR reads, TCRdb lists one record per CDR3 protein. The sample has approximately 310,000 distinct CDR3 sequences, 20% to 25% seen once. The specimen comprised PBMCs from blood, sampled 21 months after vaccination. These receptors came from a man in his fifties or sixties who received an inactivated influenza vaccine.

The chain carries TRBV15 and TRBJ2-1; D is unresolved. V gave up 3 bases and J gave up 3 bases, with 6 bases separating them. Germline CDR1 and CDR2: LNHNV and YYDKDF (reference sequence). There are 13 residues in the CDR3. The CDR3: CATSRLDYNEQFF. The CDR3, as DNA: TGTGCCACCAGCAGGTTAGACTACAATGAGCAGTTCTTC.

This clonotype was counted many times. The V and J genes are TRBV4-1 and TRBJ1-4; D perhaps matches TRBD1 (5 bases). The V gene's germline CDR1 is MGHRA and CDR2 YSYEKL. V gave up 0 bases and J gave up 10 bases, with 18 bases separating them. This CDR3 region has 16 residues. CDR3 DNA: TGCGCCAGCAGCCAAGAAGGAGTAGGCATCGGGGGAAAACTGTTTTTT. Translated, it gives CASSQEGVGIGGKLFF.

The chain couples TRBV5-1 to TRBJ2-7; 9 bases line up with TRBD1. The CDR3 runs to 15 residues. Germline assignment: CDR1 SGHRS and CDR2 YFSETQ. The J segment lost 1 base and the V segment lost 4 bases, leaving 6 bases of the junction unmatched. CDR3 DNA: TGCGCCAGCAGCCCCGGACAGGGGCTTTCCTACGAGCAGTACTTC. Amino acids: CASSPGQGLSYEQYF. The full variable domain, completed using reference TRBV5-1 and TRBJ2-7, is KAGVTQTPRYLIKTRGQQVTLSCSPISGHRSVSWYQQTPGQGLQFLFEYFSETQRNKGNFPGRFSGRQFSNSRSEMNVSTLELGDSALYLCASSPGQGLSYEQYFGPGTRLTVT.

J is TRBJ2-7 and V is TRBV24-1; 9 positions match TRBD2. The length of the CDR3 is 15 residues. Germline-derived CDR1 and CDR2 are KGHDR and SFDVKD. V lost 4 bases, J lost 4 bases, and 7 bases stayed unmatched. The CDR3, as DNA: TGTGCCACCAGTGACCCGTCTAGCGGGGCGTACGAGCAGTACTTC. It specifies CATSDPSSGAYEQYF.

The chain has TRBV20-1 and TRBJ2-3; 16 bases are a match to TRBD2. The V and J ends lost 6 bases and 10 bases, in that order; junction bases with no gene match: 1. The V gene's germline CDR1 is DFQATT and CDR2 SNEGSKA (reference sequence). The CDR3 is 12 amino acids. CDR3 DNA: TGCAGTGCGGGACTAGCGGGGGGGCCGCAGTATTTT. This codes for CSAGLAGGPQYF.

The gene calls are TRBV5-8 and TRBJ1-2, with 8 bases lining up with TRBD1. The CDR3 runs 15 residues. In germline, CDR1 is SGHTS, CDR2 YDEGEE. V lost 2 bases and J lost 2; bases outside the gene matches: 5. CDR3 amino acids: CASSLPRQGNYGYTF. In DNA form, the CDR3 reads TGTGCCAGCAGCTTACCAAGACAGGGGAACTATGGCTACACCTTC.